A selection of T cell receptor beta chains follows, all from one sample in a study of T cell responses to AZD1222 COVID-19 vaccine. Produced via immunoSEQ multiplex PCR; TCRdb's table is partial and in-frame only. The sample shows roughly 96,000 clones, roughly nine tenths of them seen only once. Sequences were derived from peripheral blood, sampled on day 0 of AZD1222 vaccination. The receptors were gathered from an adult in good health. The CDR3 runs from the conserved cysteine through the conserved F or W. D genes are given only for firm matches. Expanded clones get a size class; other rows say once, few or many, or leave the size out.

D: NA; V: TRBV7-6; size: once; J: TRBJ2-5; CDR3: CASSLAFRTEAQETQYF; DNA: TGTGCCAGCAGCTTAGCATTCAGGACGGAAGCCCAAGAGACCCAGTACTTC
D: NA; V: TRBV5-6; size: NA; J: TRBJ2-7; CDR3: CASSLVATASYEQYF; DNA: TGTGCCAGCAGCTTGGTCGCGACAGCTTCCTACGAGCAGTACTTC
D: NA; V: TRBV3-1/TRBV3-2; size: NA; J: TRBJ1-4; CDR3: CASSLVGGHEKLFF; DNA: TGTGCCAGCAGCCTGGTGGGGGGGCATGAAAAACTGTTTTTT
D: NA; V: TRBV3-1/TRBV3-2; size: NA; J: TRBJ1-2; CDR3: CASSQARFNYGYTF; DNA: TGTGCCAGCAGCCAAGCACGGTTTAACTATGGCTACACCTTC
D: NA; V: TRBV30; size: few; J: TRBJ1-5; CDR3: CAWSVTGARGPQHF; DNA: TGTGCCTGGAGTGTTACAGGTGCCAGGGGGCCCCAGCATTTT
D: NA; V: TRBV11-2; size: NA; J: TRBJ1-1; CDR3: CASSLGYGGRNTEAFF; DNA: TGTGCCAGCAGCCTAGGCTACGGGGGGAGGAACACTGAAGCTTTCTTT
D: TRBD2; V: TRBV15; size: NA; J: TRBJ2-7; CDR3: CATSREGSGGFGQYF; DNA: TGTGCCACCAGCAGAGAAGGCAGCGGGGGTTTCGGGCAGTACTTC
D: TRBD1; V: TRBV9; size: NA; J: TRBJ2-7; CDR3: CASSPLAGGVYEQYF; DNA: TGTGCCAGCAGCCCCCTTGCAGGGGGCGTTTACGAGCAGTACTTC
D: TRBD2; V: TRBV10-3; size: NA; J: TRBJ2-1; CDR3: CAIHRGGYNEQFF; DNA: TGTGCCATCCACCGCGGGGGTTACAATGAGCAGTTCTTC
D: TRBD2; V: TRBV28; size: NA; J: TRBJ2-5; CDR3: CASSGLAGGRVFETQYF; DNA: TGTGCCAGCAGCGGACTAGCGGGGGGGCGGGTCTTTGAGACCCAGTACTTC
D: NA; V: TRBV4-2; size: NA; J: TRBJ1-2; CDR3: CASSQERASSGYTF; DNA: TGTGCCAGCAGCCAAGAACGGGCCAGTAGCGGCTACACCTTC
D: NA; V: TRBV11-2; size: NA; J: TRBJ1-1; CDR3: CASSPTGRNTEAFF; DNA: TGTGCCAGCAGCCCTACAGGGAGAAACACTGAAGCTTTCTTT
D: NA; V: TRBV12-3/TRBV12-4; size: NA; J: TRBJ1-4; CDR3: CASSPLNEKLFF; DNA: TGTGCCAGCAGTCCTCTTAATGAAAAACTGTTTTTT
D: NA; V: TRBV11-2; size: NA; J: TRBJ1-1; CDR3: CASSLDGGRGVVAFF; DNA: TGTGCCAGCAGCTTAGATGGGGGCAGGGGAGTTGTGGCTTTCTTT
D: NA; V: TRBV7-9; size: NA; J: TRBJ2-7; CDR3: CASSPTLVVEQYF; DNA: TGTGCCAGCAGCCCGACCCTCGTCGTAGAGCAGTACTTC
D: NA; V: TRBV5-1; size: once; J: TRBJ1-2; CDR3: CASSLGENNYGYTF; DNA: TGCGCCAGCAGCTTGGGAGAAAACAACTATGGCTACACCTTC
D: NA; V: TRBV19; size: NA; J: TRBJ1-4; CDR3: CASSGYTAEKLFF; DNA: TGTGCCAGTAGTGGTTACACCGCTGAAAAACTGTTTTTT
D: NA; V: TRBV10-3; size: NA; J: TRBJ2-1; CDR3: CAISPDRDYNEQFF; DNA: TGTGCCATCAGTCCAGACCGGGACTACAATGAGCAGTTCTTC
D: NA; V: TRBV7-9; size: NA; J: TRBJ1-6; CDR3: CASSLRTTFGSPLHF; DNA: TGTGCCAGCAGCTTACGGACAACCTTTGGGTCACCCCTCCACTTT
D: NA; V: TRBV29-1; size: few; J: TRBJ1-4; CDR3: CSVYKSANEKLFF; DNA: TGCAGCGTATACAAGTCGGCTAATGAAAAACTGTTTTTT
D: NA; V: TRBV4-1; size: NA; J: TRBJ1-2; CDR3: CASSHPDNSRGYTF; DNA: TGCGCCAGCAGCCACCCCGACAACAGTCGGGGCTACACCTTC
D: TRBD2; V: TRBV7-8; size: NA; J: TRBJ2-3; CDR3: CASSLALGLAGGPTDTQYF; DNA: TGTGCCAGCAGCTTAGCGTTGGGACTAGCGGGGGGGCCCACAGATACGCAGTATTTT
D: NA; V: TRBV12-3/TRBV12-4; size: NA; J: TRBJ1-2; CDR3: CASRGENYGYTF; DNA: TGTGCCAGCCGAGGGGAAAACTATGGCTACACCTTC
D: NA; V: TRBV19; size: NA; J: TRBJ1-3; CDR3: CASSIFGSRNTIYF; DNA: TGTGCCAGTAGTATTTTTGGCAGCCGAAACACCATATATTTT
D: NA; V: TRBV29-1; size: NA; J: TRBJ1-3; CDR3: CSVTKDSNGNTIYF; DNA: TGCAGCGTTACTAAAGACAGTAACGGAAACACCATATATTTT
D: NA; V: TRBV2; size: NA; J: TRBJ1-6; CDR3: CASSGGANSPLHF; DNA: TGTGCCAGCAGTGGAGGGGCGAATTCACCCCTCCACTTT
D: NA; V: TRBV14; size: NA; J: TRBJ1-2; CDR3: CASSPRSLWGRFLKTDGYTF; DNA: TGTGCCAGCAGCCCGAGGTCGCTATGGGGGCGGTTTTTAAAGACGGATGGCTACACCTTC
D: NA; V: TRBV30; size: NA; J: TRBJ1-1; CDR3: CAWSAVLEAFF; DNA: TGTGCCTGGAGTGCTGTGTTGGAAGCTTTCTTT
D: TRBD1; V: TRBV2; size: NA; J: TRBJ1-5; CDR3: CASSLTGFSNQPQHF; DNA: TGTGCCAGCAGTTTGACAGGGTTTAGCAATCAGCCCCAGCATTTT
D: TRBD1; V: TRBV6-5; size: NA; J: TRBJ1-1; CDR3: CASSSPGGENTEAFF; DNA: TGTGCCAGCAGTTCCCCAGGGGGCGAGAACACTGAAGCTTTCTTT
D: NA; V: TRBV19; size: NA; J: TRBJ1-3; CDR3: CASSRTRISSGNTIYF; DNA: TGTGCCAGTAGTAGGACCCGGATCTCCTCTGGAAACACCATATATTTT
D: NA; V: TRBV30; size: NA; J: TRBJ1-1; CDR3: CAWSGRQMNTEAFF; DNA: TGTGCCTGGAGTGGGCGACAGATGAACACTGAAGCTTTCTTT
D: NA; V: TRBV27; size: NA; J: TRBJ1-2; CDR3: CASSSNRRGTYGYTF; DNA: TGTGCCAGCAGTTCGAACAGGAGAGGGACCTATGGCTACACCTTC
D: TRBD2; V: TRBV19; size: NA; J: TRBJ2-1; CDR3: CASSISPREDNEQFF; DNA: TGTGCCAGTAGTATCTCCCCACGGGAGGACAATGAGCAGTTCTTC
D: NA; V: TRBV28; size: NA; J: TRBJ2-1; CDR3: CASSLRGTPHNEQFF; DNA: TGTGCCAGCAGTTTAAGAGGGACCCCACACAATGAGCAGTTCTTC
D: NA; V: TRBV5-1; size: NA; J: TRBJ1-1; CDR3: CASSFVGVDTEAFF; DNA: TGCGCCAGCAGCTTCGTGGGGGTTGACACTGAAGCTTTCTTT